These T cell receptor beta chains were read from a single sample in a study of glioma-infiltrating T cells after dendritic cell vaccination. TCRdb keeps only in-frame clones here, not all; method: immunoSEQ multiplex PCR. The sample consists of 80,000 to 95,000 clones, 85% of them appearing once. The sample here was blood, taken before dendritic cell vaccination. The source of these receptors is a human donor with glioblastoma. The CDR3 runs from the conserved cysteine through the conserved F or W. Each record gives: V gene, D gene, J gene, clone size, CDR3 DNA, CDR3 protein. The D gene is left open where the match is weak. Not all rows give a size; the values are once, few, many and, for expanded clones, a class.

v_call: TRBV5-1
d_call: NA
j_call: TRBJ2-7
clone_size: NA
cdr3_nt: TGCGCCAGCAAATTCTCCGTTGGCACAACCTACGAGCAGTACTTC
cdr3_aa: CASKFSVGTTYEQYF

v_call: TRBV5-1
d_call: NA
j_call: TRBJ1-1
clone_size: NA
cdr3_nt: TGCGCCAGCAGCCCACAGGACATGAACACTGAAGCTTTCTTT
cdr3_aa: CASSPQDMNTEAFF

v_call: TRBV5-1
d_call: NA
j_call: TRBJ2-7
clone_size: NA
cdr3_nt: TGCGCCAGCAGCTTGGAAACAGGGACCCCCTACGAGCAGTACTTC
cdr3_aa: CASSLETGTPYEQYF

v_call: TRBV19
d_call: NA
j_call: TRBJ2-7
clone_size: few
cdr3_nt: TGTGCCAGTAGTAGTACACCTCCGGGCGAGCAGTACTTC
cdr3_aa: CASSSTPPGEQYF

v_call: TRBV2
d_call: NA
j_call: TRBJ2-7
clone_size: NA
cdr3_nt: TGTGCCAGCAGTGGCCCGGGGATCTCCTACGAGCAGTACTTC
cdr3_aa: CASSGPGISYEQYF

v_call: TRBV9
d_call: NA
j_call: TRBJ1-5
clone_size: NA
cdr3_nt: TGTGCCAGCAGCGTACCAGAGGTCGGGGGGCGATTCCCTAATCAGCCCCAGCATTTT
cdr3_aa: CASSVPEVGGRFPNQPQHF

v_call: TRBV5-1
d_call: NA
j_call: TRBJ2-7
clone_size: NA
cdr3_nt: TGCGCCAGCAGCACGTCTGGCGGGAAGCTCTACGAGCAGTACTTC
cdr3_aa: CASSTSGGKLYEQYF

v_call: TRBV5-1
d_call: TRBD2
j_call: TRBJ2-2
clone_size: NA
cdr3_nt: TGCGCCAGCAGCCCCGGGGGAGGGGCAAGAGGCACCGGGGAGCTGTTTTTT
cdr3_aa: CASSPGGGARGTGELFF

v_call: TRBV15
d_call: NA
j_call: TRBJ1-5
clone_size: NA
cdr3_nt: TGTGCCACCAGCCCAGGGTGGGGCAATCAGCCCCAGCATTTT
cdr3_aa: CATSPGWGNQPQHF

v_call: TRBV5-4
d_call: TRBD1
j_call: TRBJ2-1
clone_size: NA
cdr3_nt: TGTGCCAGCAGCTTAGACAGGGACTACAATGAGCAGTTCTTC
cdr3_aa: CASSLDRDYNEQFF

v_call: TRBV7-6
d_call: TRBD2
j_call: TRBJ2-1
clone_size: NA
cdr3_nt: TGTGCCAGCAGCCTAACTAGCGGGGGGGCTCGGGAGCAGTTCTTC
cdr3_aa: CASSLTSGGAREQFF

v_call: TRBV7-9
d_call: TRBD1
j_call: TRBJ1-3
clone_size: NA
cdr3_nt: TGTGCCAGCAGCGCAACCGGGACAGGGTATCGAAACACCATATATTTT
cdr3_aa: CASSATGTGYRNTIYF

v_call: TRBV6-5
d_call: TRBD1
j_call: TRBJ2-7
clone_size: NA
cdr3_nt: TGTGCCAGCAGATGGACAGGGGGGGAAGGCGAGCAGTACTTC
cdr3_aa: CASRWTGGEGEQYF

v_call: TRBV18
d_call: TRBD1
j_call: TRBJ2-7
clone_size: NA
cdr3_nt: TGTGCCAGCTCAGGGACAGGGACGAGCTCCTACGAGCAGTACTTC
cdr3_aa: CASSGTGTSSYEQYF

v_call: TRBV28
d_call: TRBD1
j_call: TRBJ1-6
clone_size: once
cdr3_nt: TGTGCCAGCAGTTCGGGACAGGGGAATTCACCCCTCCACTTT
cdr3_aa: CASSSGQGNSPLHF

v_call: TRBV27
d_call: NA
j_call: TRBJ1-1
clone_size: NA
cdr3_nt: TGTGCCAGCAGTTTCCTCGGTGGCACTGAAGCTTTCTTT
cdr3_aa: CASSFLGGTEAFF

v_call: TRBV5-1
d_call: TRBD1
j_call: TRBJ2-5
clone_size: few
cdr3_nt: TGCGCCAGCAGCTTAGTACAGGGGGGCGAAGAGACCCAGTACTTC
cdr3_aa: CASSLVQGGEETQYF

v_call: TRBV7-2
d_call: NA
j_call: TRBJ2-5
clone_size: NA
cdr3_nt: TGTGCCAGCAGCCCACTGACGGCGGGGGAGACCCAGTACTTC
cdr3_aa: CASSPLTAGETQYF

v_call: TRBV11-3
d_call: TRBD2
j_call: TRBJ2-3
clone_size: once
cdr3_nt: TGTGCCAGCAGCTACCTAGCGGGAGAAGGTGCAGATACGCAGTATTTT
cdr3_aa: CASSYLAGEGADTQYF